This paragraph covers one TCR beta chain sequence. Its specificity is not known. TCRdb re-called the 5' RACE reads with MiXCR, one entry per CDR3 protein. The data contain approximately 290,000 distinct CDR3 sequences, roughly 20% of them seen just once; the ten biggest clones take up 3% to 4%. These data belong to a study of CD8 T cells in ankylosing spondylitis. Overall study results and limits: Several of the motif variants were reported before in synovial fluid and blood from reactive arthritis. Those disease-linked clones were CD8+; they were also relatively rare in peripheral blood. It appeared that ankylosing spondylitis blood was characterized by a TCR beta motif of several highly homologous variants. From matched ankylosing spondylitis synovial fluid, disease-linked clones were reportedly recovered at significantly enriched levels.

From germline, CDR1 is GTSNPN and CDR2 SVGIG (reference sequence). CDR3 size: 17 residues. The J segment lost 0 bases and the V segment lost 4 bases, leaving 9 bases of the junction unmatched. Source material: blood, either unsorted or a sorted T cell fraction (not recorded which). This clonotype was obtained from a female donor with ankylosing spondylitis or in good health (not recorded which). The chain employs TRBV30 and TRBJ2-1, with 10 bases fitting TRBD2. This chain's CDR3 is CAWTSGSPPSSYNEQFF. CDR3 DNA: TGTGCCTGGACTAGCGGGAGCCCTCCTAGCTCCTACAATGAGCAGTTCTTC.